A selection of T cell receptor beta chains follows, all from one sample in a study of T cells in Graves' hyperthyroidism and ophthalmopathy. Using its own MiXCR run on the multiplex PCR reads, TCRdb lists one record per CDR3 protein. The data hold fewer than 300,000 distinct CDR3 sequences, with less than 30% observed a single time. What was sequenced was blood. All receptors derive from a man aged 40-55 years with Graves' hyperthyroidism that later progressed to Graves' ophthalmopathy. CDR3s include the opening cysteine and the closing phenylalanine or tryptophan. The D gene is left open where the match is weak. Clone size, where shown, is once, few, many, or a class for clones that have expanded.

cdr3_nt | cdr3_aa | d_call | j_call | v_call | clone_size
TGTGCCAGCAGAGGGGCGGGAGGGTCTCTCTACGAGCAGTACTTC | CASRGAGGSLYEQYF | TRBD2 | TRBJ2-7 | TRBV6-5 | many
TGTGCCAGCAGCTTGACGGGACGGATGAACACCGGGGAGCTGTTTTTT | CASSLTGRMNTGELFF | . | TRBJ2-2 | TRBV11-1 | .
TGTGCCAGCAGCTTAGGCTCAGGGCAGGGCAATCAGCCCCAGCATTTT | CASSLGSGQGNQPQHF | . | TRBJ1-5 | TRBV7-9 | many
TGCAGCGTTGCGGGGGGCCCAGAGACCCAGTACTTC | CSVAGGPETQYF | . | TRBJ2-5 | TRBV29-1 | .
TGTGCCTGGAGTCGGTCTAGCGGGAGAGAGACCCAGTACTTC | CAWSRSSGRETQYF | TRBD2 | TRBJ2-5 | TRBV30 | .
TGTGCCAGCAGATACAGGACGGACAGGTACACTGAAGCTTTCTTT | CASRYRTDRYTEAFF | TRBD1 | TRBJ1-1 | TRBV7-8 | many
TGTGCCAGCAGTGAAGGACGGACTGAAGCTTTCTTT | CASSEGRTEAFF | . | TRBJ1-1 | TRBV6-1 | .
TGCGCCAGCAGCCAAGTGGAGCTCGATGGCTACACCTTC | CASSQVELDGYTF | . | TRBJ1-2 | TRBV4-1 | many
TGCAGTGCCGCAAAAGTGGACCGATCTACGGGGCAGTACTTC | CSAAKVDRSTGQYF | . | TRBJ2-7 | TRBV20-1 | many
TGTGCCAGCAGCTTAGCGGGACTAGCGGGAGTTGGGGAGCTGTTTTTT | CASSLAGLAGVGELFF | TRBD2 | TRBJ2-2 | TRBV7-2 | few
TGCAGCGTACCCTCCGAACAGGGCGTCACGTACGAGCAGTACTTC | CSVPSEQGVTYEQYF | . | TRBJ2-7 | TRBV29-1 | many
TGTGCCACCAGCAGCCTGGGTCTAGCGGGGATCCAAGAGACCCAGTACTTC | CATSSLGLAGIQETQYF | TRBD2 | TRBJ2-5 | TRBV15 | .
TGTGCCAGCAGCGGAAGGGCTTCCACCGGGGAGCTGTTTTTT | CASSGRASTGELFF | . | TRBJ2-2 | TRBV3-1 | many
TGTGCCAGCAACCGAGCAGGGTGGGATTATGGCTACACCTTC | CASNRAGWDYGYTF | . | TRBJ1-2 | TRBV6-1 | .
TGTGCCAGCAGCCGTCAGAGGAACACTGAAGCTTTCTTT | CASSRQRNTEAFF | . | TRBJ1-1 | TRBV6-2/TRBV6-3 | many